This T cell receptor (beta chain) was sequenced in a study of shared clonotypes between healthy human individuals. This clone was seen a handful of times. V lost 5 bases and J 1 base, leaving 11 bases between the germline ends. This CDR3 spans 14 amino acids. Germline V CDR1 and CDR2: SEHNR, FQNEAQ (reference sequence). Deep was the level used in running the assay. Authors' methods: Sequence data from immunoSEQ were junction-only and lacked quality scores; consequently, filtering differed. Profiling relied on immunoSEQ multiplex PCR, and the TCRdb table lists in-frame clones only, not all of them. The D gene and trimming were derived from the DNA, and the V and J assignments and clone size from that table. The sample contains about 480,000 clones, 60% to 80% of which appear only once. With unsorted samples, genomic DNA was obtained from 89 million or so PBMCs.

The chain recombines TRBV7-9 with TRBJ1-1; D gene ambiguous. The sequence came from a woman aged 40 to 49 in good health. Some clones in this sample may be carry-over from other donors' samples. The sequenced material came from PBMCs. CDR3 nucleotide sequence: TGTGCCAGCAGCCCCCGTGATTGGAACACTGAAGCTTTCTTT. It translates to CASSPRDWNTEAFF.